This record covers a single T cell receptor (beta chain). The CDR3 covers 16 residues. Germline CDR1 and CDR2: MNHEY and SVGAGI. The data originate from a study of CXCR3-negative and CXCR3-positive naive CD8 T cells. Through 5' RACE with UMI labels, the TRB cDNA libraries were prepared. TCRdb re-called the 5' RACE reads, yielding one record per CDR3 amino acid sequence without DNA. There are about 62,000 distinct CDR3 sequences in the sample, with roughly 4.2% held by the top ten. The sequence was collected from a human donor in good health. Some clones in this sample may be carry-over from other donors' samples. The rearrangement joins TRBV6-5 to TRBJ2-7; the D call of TRBD1 rests on TCRdb alone, since no DNA is present to check it. Input material: naive CXCR3- CD8+ T cells from blood. Sample subset: CD45RO-CCR7+CD27+CD95- naive CD8+ T cells lacking CXCR3 (TNR3-). The CDR3 is CASSSLRQGLPYEQYF.